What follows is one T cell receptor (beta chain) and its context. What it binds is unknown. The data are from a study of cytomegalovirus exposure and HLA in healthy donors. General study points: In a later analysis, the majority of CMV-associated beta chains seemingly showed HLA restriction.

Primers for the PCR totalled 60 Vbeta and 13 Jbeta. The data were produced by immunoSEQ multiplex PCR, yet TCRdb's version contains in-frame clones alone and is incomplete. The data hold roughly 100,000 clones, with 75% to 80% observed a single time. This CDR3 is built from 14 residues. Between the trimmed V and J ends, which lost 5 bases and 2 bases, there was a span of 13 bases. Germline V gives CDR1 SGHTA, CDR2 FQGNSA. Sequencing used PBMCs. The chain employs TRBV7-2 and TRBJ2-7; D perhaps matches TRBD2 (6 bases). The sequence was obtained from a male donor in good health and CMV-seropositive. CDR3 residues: CASSPGAGPYEQYF. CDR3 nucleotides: TGTGCCAGCAGCCCCGGGGCGGGGCCCTACGAGCAGTACTTC.